These T cell receptor beta chains were read from a single sample in a study of T-cell reconstitution after alpha-beta-depleted transplantation in children. Each CDR3 protein is one row after TCRdb ran MiXCR on the PCR reads. The table includes 65,000 to 85,000 distinct CDR3 sequences, about 11% detected once. The input for sequencing was PBMCs, taken before TCRalphabeta/CD19-depleted stem cell transplant. The receptors were sampled from a boy aged 5-17 years with acute myeloid leukemia, due to receive a stem cell transplant. Each CDR3 is given with its conserved first and last residue. D genes are given only for firm matches. Size is stated for part of the rows, as once, few or many counts, or as a class when the clone is expanded.

v_call,clone_size,d_call,j_call,cdr3_nt,cdr3_aa
TRBV7-2,many,NA,TRBJ2-1,TGTGCCAGCAGCTTAAGCAATGAGCAGTTCTTC,CASSLSNEQFF
TRBV6-1,few,TRBD1,TRBJ2-7,TGTGCCAGCAGCTCCGACAGGGGGAGTTCCCACGAGCAGTACTTC,CASSSDRGSSHEQYF
TRBV4-3,many,NA,TRBJ2-5,TGCGCCAGCAGCCAAGAGGGGACGAGGGAGACCCAGTACTTC,CASSQEGTRETQYF
TRBV25-1,NA,NA,TRBJ2-2,TGTGCCAGCAGTGTTGGCCGGCCCCACACCGGGGAGCTGTTTTTT,CASSVGRPHTGELFF
TRBV12-3/TRBV12-4,many,TRBD1,TRBJ1-1,TGTGCCAGCAGTTTATCCGGGACAGGGGGAGAAGCTTTCTTT,CASSLSGTGGEAFF
TRBV6-6,many,NA,TRBJ1-2,TGTGCCAGCAGACTCAGGGACTATGGCTACACCTTC,CASRLRDYGYTF
TRBV20-1,many,TRBD2,TRBJ2-3,TGCAGTGCTAGAATCACTAGCGGGAGATCGGATACGCAGTATTTT,CSARITSGRSDTQYF
TRBV18,few,NA,TRBJ1-5,TGTGCCAGCTCACCAAAGGGTGATCAGCCCCAGCATTTT,CASSPKGDQPQHF
TRBV6-5,NA,NA,TRBJ2-5,TGTGCCAGCAGTTACTTAACTAGTTTAGAGACCCCGTACTTC,CASSYLTSLETPYF
TRBV6-2/TRBV6-3,NA,NA,TRBJ1-1,TGTGCCAGCAGTTCCGGTAGGGGCTCGATTTTACCGGCTTTCTTT,CASSSGRGSILPAFF
TRBV7-2,few,TRBD2,TRBJ2-7,TGTGCCAGCAGCTCCGGGGGGGCTCCTGGGGAGCAGTACTTC,CASSSGGAPGEQYF
TRBV6-5,many,NA,TRBJ2-7,TGTGCCAGCAGCCGTAACCCTGCGGGACAGCAATCCTACGAGCAGTACTTC,CASSRNPAGQQSYEQYF
TRBV28,many,NA,TRBJ1-4,TGTGCCAGCAGGGACACGGACCGACTATGGGGAAAACTGTTTTTT,CASRDTDRLWGKLFF
TRBV6-5,many,NA,TRBJ1-3,TGTGCCAGCAGCCGCGGGCAGGCGAACTCTGGAAACACCATATATTTT,CASSRGQANSGNTIYF
TRBV28,NA,NA,TRBJ2-5,TGTGCCAGCAGTGATACCTGGGCGACCCAGTACTTC,CASSDTWATQYF
TRBV5-4,NA,TRBD1,TRBJ2-1,TGTGCCGGGACAGGGGCTGGTAGGAATGAGCAGTTCTTC,CAGTGAGRNEQFF
TRBV12-3/TRBV12-4,many,NA,TRBJ1-1,TGTGCCAGCAGTCCTCGTCCAATTAACACTGAAGCTTTCTTT,CASSPRPINTEAFF
TRBV7-9,many,TRBD2,TRBJ2-5,TGTGCCAGCAGCCGCGGACTAGCGGCGTCTCAAGAGACCCAGTACTTC,CASSRGLAASQETQYF
TRBV12-3/TRBV12-4,many,NA,TRBJ2-2,TGTGCCAGCAACCAATTTGTAGGCTCCGGGGAGCTGTTTTTT,CASNQFVGSGELFF
TRBV6-5,many,NA,TRBJ2-1,TGTGCCAGCAGTTACATGGGGAGCTCCTACAATGAGCAGTTCTTC,CASSYMGSSYNEQFF
TRBV30,few,TRBD2,TRBJ2-1,TGTGCCTGGAGTGCCGCCGGGACTAGCGGGAGCTCCTACAATGAGCAGTTCTTC,CAWSAAGTSGSSYNEQFF
TRBV25-1,many,NA,TRBJ2-3,TGTGCCAGCAGTGAACAGGGAAGCACAGATACGCAGTATTTT,CASSEQGSTDTQYF
TRBV24-1,few,TRBD2,TRBJ2-3,TGTGCCACCAGTGATTTGAGGCTAGCGGGAGAGAAAGATACGCAGTATTTT,CATSDLRLAGEKDTQYF
TRBV9,many,NA,TRBJ2-7,TGTCCGCCAGTTTGGGGGGACAAGTACGAGCAGTACTTC,CPPVWGDKYEQYF
TRBV5-6,many,NA,TRBJ1-6,TGTGCCAGCAGCTTGGAACAGCACAAGGCACCCCTCCACTTT,CASSLEQHKAPLHF
TRBV28,many,NA,TRBJ1-1,TGTGCCAGCAGTCTCCCCGGGGGCACTGAAGCTTTCTTT,CASSLPGGTEAFF
TRBV30,NA,TRBD1,TRBJ2-1,TGTGCCTGGAGTGTACGGGGACAGAGATTTTGGGGCCCACTCTTC,CAWSVRGQRFWGPLF
TRBV20-1,many,NA,TRBJ1-6,TGCAGTGCCCACTCCCCAGGGCGGGATAATTCACCCCTCCACTTT,CSAHSPGRDNSPLHF
TRBV12-3/TRBV12-4,many,TRBD1,TRBJ2-2,TGTGCCAGCAGTTTCCAGGGGGCGACTCGGGAGCTGTTTTTT,CASSFQGATRELFF
TRBV3-1,many,NA,TRBJ2-7,TGTGCCAGCAGCCAAGCTACCGAGCAGTACTTC,CASSQATEQYF
TRBV24-1,many,NA,TRBJ2-3,TGTGCCACCAGTGATTTGCTAGGGATGGAGAAGATTGGGACAGATACGCAGTATTTT,CATSDLLGMEKIGTDTQYF
TRBV7-3,many,TRBD2,TRBJ2-1,TGTGCCAGCAGCATTACCGGGACTAGCGTTGAAAATGAGCAGTTCTTC,CASSITGTSVENEQFF
TRBV12-3/TRBV12-4,many,NA,TRBJ2-2,TGTGCCAGCAGTCCGGGCCTGGGGGAGCTGTTTTTT,CASSPGLGELFF
TRBV5-6,many,NA,TRBJ1-2,TGTGCCAGCAGCCGGGACACATTCGGGTATGGCTACACCTTC,CASSRDTFGYGYTF
TRBV7-8,many,TRBD2,TRBJ2-1,TGTGCCAGCAGCTTAGACCTAGCGGGGGTGGGCAATGAGCAGTTCTTC,CASSLDLAGVGNEQFF
TRBV29-1,NA,TRBD2,TRBJ2-7,TGCAGCGTCGGACTAGCGGGAGCTTCCCAGTACTTC,CSVGLAGASQYF
TRBV27,many,NA,TRBJ2-7,TGTGCCAGCAGTTTATCGGCAAGGAGCTCCTACGAGCAGTACTTC,CASSLSARSSYEQYF
TRBV5-6,many,NA,TRBJ2-5,TGTGCCAGCAGCTTTGAAGAGACCCAGTACTTC,CASSFEETQYF
TRBV27,many,NA,TRBJ1-5,TGTGCCAGCAGTTTATGGGGAGGCGGGCAGCCCCAGCATTTT,CASSLWGGGQPQHF
TRBV7-8,NA,TRBD1,TRBJ1-4,TGTGCCAGCAGCCGGACAGGGGCTGGGAGGGAAAAACTGTTTTTT,CASSRTGAGREKLFF
TRBV6-9,many,NA,TRBJ1-5,TGTTCCAGCCTTATCCCTACTGCTAAGCGTACCCGGCGGTGGGAATGGCCCCAGCATTTT,CSSLIPTAKRTRRWEWPQHF
TRBV20-1,many,NA,TRBJ2-3,TGCAGTGCCCCGATAGATACGCAGTATTTT,CSAPIDTQYF